Detailed here is one TCR beta chain. The data originate from a study of technical replicates of blood from a few donors. This CDR3 has 9 residues. CDR1 MNHNS and CDR2 SASEGT come from the germline V gene. The V gene lost 8 bases and the J gene lost 8 bases, with 6 bases spanning the gap. Clones were read by immunoSEQ multiplex PCR, and TCRdb kept only the in-frame ones, dropping some. This repertoire shows about 97,000 clones, about 95% found once; its top ten account for less than 0.35%. The sequence was collected from a human donor in good health. The sequencing sample was made of T cells isolated from PBMCs. This sequence joins TRBV6-1 and TRBJ1-2; no reliable D call. CDR3 loop: CASGRGYTF. The CDR3 nucleotides read TGTGCCAGCGGGAGAGGCTACACCTTC.